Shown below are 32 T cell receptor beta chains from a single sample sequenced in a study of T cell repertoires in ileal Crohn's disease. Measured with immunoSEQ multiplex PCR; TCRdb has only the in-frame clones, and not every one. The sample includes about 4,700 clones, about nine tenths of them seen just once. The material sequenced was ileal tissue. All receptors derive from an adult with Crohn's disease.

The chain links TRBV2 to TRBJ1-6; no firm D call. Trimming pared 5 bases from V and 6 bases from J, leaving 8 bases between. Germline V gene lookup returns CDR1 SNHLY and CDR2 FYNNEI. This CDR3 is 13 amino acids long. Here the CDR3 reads CASSRDFNSPLHF. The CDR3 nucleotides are TGTGCCAGCAGTCGGGATTTTAATTCACCCCTCCACTTT.

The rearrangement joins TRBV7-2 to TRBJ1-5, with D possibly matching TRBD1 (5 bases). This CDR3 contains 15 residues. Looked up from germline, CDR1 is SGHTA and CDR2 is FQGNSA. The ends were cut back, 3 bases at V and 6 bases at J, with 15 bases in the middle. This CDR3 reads CASSFTTQGAQPQHF. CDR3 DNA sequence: TGTGCCAGCAGCTTTACAACCCAGGGTGCTCAGCCCCAGCATTTT.

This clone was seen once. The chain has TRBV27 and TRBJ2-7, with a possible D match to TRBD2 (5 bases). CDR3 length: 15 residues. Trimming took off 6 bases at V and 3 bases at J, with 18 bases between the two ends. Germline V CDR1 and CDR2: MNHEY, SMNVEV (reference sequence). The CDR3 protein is CASSPTTFSGYEQYF. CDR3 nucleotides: TGTGCCAGCAGCCCTACCACTTTCAGCGGCTACGAGCAGTACTTC.

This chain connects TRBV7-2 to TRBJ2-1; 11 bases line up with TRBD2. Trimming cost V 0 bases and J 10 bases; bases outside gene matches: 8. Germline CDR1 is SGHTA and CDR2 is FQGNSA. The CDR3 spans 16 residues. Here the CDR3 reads CASSLAPSGGKHEQFF. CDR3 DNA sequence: TGTGCCAGCAGCTTAGCGCCTAGCGGGGGGAAGCACGAGCAGTTCTTC.

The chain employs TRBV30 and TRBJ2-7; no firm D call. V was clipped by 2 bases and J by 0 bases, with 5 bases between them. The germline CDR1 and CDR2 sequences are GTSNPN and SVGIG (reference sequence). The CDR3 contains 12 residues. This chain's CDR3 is CAWSPFSYEQYF. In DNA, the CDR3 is TGTGCCTGGAGTCCCTTCTCCTACGAGCAGTACTTC. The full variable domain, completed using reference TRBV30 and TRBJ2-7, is SQTIHQWPATLVQPVGSPLSLECTVEGTSNPNLYWYRQAAGRGLQLLFYSVGIGQISSEVPQNLSASRPQDRQFILSSKKLLLSDSGFYLCAWSPFSYEQYFGPGTRLTVT.

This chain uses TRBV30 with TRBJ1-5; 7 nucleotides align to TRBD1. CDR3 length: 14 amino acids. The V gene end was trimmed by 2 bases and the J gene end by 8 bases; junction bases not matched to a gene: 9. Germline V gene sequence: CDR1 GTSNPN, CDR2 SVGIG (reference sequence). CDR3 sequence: CAWSRGRGYEPQHF. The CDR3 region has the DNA TGTGCCTGGAGTAGGGGCAGGGGGTATGAGCCCCAGCATTTT.

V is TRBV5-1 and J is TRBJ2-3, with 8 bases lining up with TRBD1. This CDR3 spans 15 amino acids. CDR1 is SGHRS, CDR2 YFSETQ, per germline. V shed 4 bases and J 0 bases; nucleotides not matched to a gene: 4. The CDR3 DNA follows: TGCGCCAGCAGCCCGACAGGGGCTAGCACAGATACGCAGTATTTT. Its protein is CASSPTGASTDTQYF.

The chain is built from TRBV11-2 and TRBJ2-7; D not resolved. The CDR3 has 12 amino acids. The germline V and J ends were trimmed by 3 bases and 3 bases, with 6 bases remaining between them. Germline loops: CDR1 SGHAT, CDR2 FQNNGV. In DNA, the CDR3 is TGTGCCAGCAGCTTTTCAAACTACGAGCAGTACTTC. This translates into CASSFSNYEQYF.

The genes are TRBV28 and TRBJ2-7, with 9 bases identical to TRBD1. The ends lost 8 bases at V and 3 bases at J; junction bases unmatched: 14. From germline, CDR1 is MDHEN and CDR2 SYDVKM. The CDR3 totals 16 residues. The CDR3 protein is CASRNLRTGVGYEQYF. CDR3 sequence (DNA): TGTGCCAGCCGAAACCTCCGGACAGGGGTAGGCTACGAGCAGTACTTC.

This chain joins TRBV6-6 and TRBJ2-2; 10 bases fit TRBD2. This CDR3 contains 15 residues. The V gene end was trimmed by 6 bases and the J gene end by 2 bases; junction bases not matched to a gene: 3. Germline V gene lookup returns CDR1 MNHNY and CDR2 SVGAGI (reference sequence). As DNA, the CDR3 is TGTGCCAGCAGAGTAGCGGGGGGTAACACCGGGGAGCTGTTTTTT. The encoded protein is CASRVAGGNTGELFF.

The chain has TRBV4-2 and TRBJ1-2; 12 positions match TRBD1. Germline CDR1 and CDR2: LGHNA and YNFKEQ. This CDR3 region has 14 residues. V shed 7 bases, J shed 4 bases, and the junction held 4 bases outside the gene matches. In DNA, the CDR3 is TGTGCCAGCAACACGGGACAGGGGGCCTATGGCTACACCTTC. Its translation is CASNTGQGAYGYTF.

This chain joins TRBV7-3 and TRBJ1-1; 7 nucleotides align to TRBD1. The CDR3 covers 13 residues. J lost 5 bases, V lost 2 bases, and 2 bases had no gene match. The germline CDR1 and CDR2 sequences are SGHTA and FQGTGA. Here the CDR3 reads CASSLQGETEAFF. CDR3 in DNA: TGTGCCAGCAGCTTACAGGGGGAGACTGAAGCTTTCTTT. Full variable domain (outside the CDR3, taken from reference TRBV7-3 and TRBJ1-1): GAGVSQTPSNKVTEKGKYVELRCDPISGHTALYWYRQSLGQGPEFLIYFQGTGAADDSGLPNDRFFAVRPEGSVSTLKIQRTERGDSAVYLCASSLQGETEAFFGQGTRLTVV.

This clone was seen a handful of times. The CDR3 DNA reads TGTGCCAGCAGCTTAGTACGCCTGTCAGGGGGCGAAAAGGGCTATGGCTACACCTTC. As protein: CASSLVRLSGGEKGYGYTF. The V and J genes are TRBV7-8 and TRBJ1-2; 8 nucleotides match TRBD1. CDR3 length: 19 residues. V lost 1 base, J lost 4 bases, and 17 bases stayed unmatched. Looked up from germline, CDR1 is SGHVS and CDR2 is FQNEAQ.

For the CDR3, the DNA is TGTGCCAGCAGTTTCGGCGGGACTACCCAAGAGACCCAGTACTTC. Encoded protein: CASSFGGTTQETQYF. The chain has TRBV27 and TRBJ2-5, with 7 positions matching TRBD2. This CDR3 spans 15 amino acids. CDR1 is MNHEY, CDR2 SMNVEV, per germline (reference sequence). Unmatched junction bases numbered 5, after V lost 3 bases and J lost 1 base.

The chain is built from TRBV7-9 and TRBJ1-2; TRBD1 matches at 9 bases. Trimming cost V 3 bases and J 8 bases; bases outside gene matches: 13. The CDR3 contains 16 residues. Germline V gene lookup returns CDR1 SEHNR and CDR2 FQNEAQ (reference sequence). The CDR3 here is CASSFLLGTGNSGYTF. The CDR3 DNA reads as TGTGCCAGCAGCTTCTTGCTCGGGACAGGGAATTCGGGCTACACCTTC. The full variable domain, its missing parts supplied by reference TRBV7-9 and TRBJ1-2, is DTGVSQNPRHKITKRGQNVTFRCDPISEHNRLYWYRQTLGQGPEFLTYFQNEAQLEKSRLLSDRFSAERPKGSFSTLEIQRTEQGDSAMYLCASSFLLGTGNSGYTFGSGTRLTVV.

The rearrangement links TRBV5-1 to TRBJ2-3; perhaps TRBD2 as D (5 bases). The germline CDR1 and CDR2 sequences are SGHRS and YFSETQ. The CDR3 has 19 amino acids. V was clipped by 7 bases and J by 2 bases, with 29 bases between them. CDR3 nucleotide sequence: TGCGCCAGCCGATTTGCGGTTGGGGTTCTCGGGGAAAACACAGATACGCAGTATTTT. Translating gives CASRFAVGVLGENTDTQYF.

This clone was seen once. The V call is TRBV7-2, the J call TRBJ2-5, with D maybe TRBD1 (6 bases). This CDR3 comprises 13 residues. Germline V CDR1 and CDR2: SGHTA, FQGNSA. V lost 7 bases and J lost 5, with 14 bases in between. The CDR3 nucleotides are TGTGCCAGCACCCTCACAGGGTTCGAGACCCAGTACTTC. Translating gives CASTLTGFETQYF.

The CDR3 nucleotides read TGTGCCAGCAGAGGAGGCTATAATGAAAAACTGTTTTTT. Protein sequence: CASRGGYNEKLFF. The chain carries TRBV28 and TRBJ1-4, with D unclear. This CDR3 spans 13 amino acids. V lost 6 bases, J lost 4 bases, and 9 bases lay in between. Germline lookup yields CDR1 MDHEN and CDR2 SYDVKM.

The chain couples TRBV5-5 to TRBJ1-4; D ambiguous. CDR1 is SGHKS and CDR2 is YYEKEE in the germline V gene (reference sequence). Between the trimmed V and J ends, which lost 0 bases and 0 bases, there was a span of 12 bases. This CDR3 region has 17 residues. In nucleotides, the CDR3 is TGTGCCAGCAGCTTGGTTGCCAGAGGTGCAACTAATGAAAAACTGTTTTTT. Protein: CASSLVARGATNEKLFF.

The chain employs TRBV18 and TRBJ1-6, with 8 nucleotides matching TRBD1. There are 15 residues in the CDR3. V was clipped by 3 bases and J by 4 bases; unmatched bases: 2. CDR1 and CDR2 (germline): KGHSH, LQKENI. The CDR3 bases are TGTGCCAGCTCACCGAACAGGGGGTATAATTCACCCCTCCACTTT. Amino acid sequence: CASSPNRGYNSPLHF.

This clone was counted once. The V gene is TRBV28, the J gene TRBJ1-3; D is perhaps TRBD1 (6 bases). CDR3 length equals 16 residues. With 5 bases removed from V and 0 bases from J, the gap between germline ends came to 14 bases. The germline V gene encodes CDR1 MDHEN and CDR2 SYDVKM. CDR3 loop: CASSGGQLHSGNTIYF. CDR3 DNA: TGTGCCAGCAGTGGAGGACAGCTTCACTCTGGAAACACCATATATTTT.

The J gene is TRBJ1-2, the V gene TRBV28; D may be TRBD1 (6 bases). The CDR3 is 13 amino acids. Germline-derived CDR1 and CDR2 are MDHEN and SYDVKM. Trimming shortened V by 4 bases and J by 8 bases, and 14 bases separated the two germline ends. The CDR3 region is CASSYPGGRGYTF. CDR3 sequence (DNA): TGTGCCAGCAGTTACCCCGGGGGGCGGGGCTACACCTTC.

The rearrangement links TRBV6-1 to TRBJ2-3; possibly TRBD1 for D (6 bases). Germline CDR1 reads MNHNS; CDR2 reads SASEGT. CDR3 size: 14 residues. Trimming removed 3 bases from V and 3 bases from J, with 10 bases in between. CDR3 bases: TGTGCCAGCAGTGACAGGGGTGGGACAGATACGCAGTATTTT. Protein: CASSDRGGTDTQYF.

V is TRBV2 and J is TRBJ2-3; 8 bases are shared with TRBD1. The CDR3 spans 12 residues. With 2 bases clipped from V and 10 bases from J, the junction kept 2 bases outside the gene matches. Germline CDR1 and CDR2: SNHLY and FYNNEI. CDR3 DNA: TGTGCCAGCAGTGAAAACAGGGGGGCGCAGTATTTT. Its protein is CASSENRGAQYF.

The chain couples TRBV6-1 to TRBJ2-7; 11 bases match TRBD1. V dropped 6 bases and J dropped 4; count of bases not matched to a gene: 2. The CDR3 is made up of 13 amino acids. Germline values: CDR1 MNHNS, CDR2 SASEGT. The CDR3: CASRDRGPYEQYF. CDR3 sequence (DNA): TGTGCCAGCAGGGACAGGGGGCCTTACGAGCAGTACTTC.

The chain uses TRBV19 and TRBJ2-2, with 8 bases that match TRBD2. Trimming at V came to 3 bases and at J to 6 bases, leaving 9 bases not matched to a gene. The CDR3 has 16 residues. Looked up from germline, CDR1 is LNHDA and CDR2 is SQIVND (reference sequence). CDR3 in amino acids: CASSMPGGGFSGELFF. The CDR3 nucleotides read TGTGCCAGTAGTATGCCCGGCGGGGGGTTTTCCGGGGAGCTGTTTTTT. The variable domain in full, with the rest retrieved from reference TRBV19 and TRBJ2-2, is DGGITQSPKYLFRKEGQNVTLSCEQNLNHDAMYWYRQDPGQGLRLIYYSQIVNDFQKGDIAEGYSVSREKKESFPLTVTSAQKNPTAFYLCASSMPGGGFSGELFFGEGSRLTVL.

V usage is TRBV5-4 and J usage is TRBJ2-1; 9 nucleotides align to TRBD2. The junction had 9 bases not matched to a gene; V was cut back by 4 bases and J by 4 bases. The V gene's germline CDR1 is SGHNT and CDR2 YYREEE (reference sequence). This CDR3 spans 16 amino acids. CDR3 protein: CASSPAKRGAYNEQFF. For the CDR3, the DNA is TGTGCCAGCAGCCCCGCGAAGCGGGGGGCATACAATGAGCAGTTCTTC.

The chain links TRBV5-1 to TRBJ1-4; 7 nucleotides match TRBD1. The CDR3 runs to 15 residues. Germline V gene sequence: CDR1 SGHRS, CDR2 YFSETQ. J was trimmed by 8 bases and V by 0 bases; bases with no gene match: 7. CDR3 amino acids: CASSLAGDRVEKLFF. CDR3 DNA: TGCGCCAGCAGCTTGGCAGGAGACAGGGTCGAAAAACTGTTTTTT.

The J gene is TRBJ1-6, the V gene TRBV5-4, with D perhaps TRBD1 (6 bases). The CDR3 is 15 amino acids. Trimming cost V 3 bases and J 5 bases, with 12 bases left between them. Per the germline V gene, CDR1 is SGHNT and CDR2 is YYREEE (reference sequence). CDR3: CASSSGWTDNSPLHF. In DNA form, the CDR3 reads TGTGCCAGCAGCTCTGGTTGGACAGATAATTCACCCCTCCACTTT.

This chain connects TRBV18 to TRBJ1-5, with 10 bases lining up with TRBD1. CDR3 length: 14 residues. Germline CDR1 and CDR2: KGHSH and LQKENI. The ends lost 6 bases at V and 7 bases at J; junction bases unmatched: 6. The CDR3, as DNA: TGTGCCAGCTCCCAATCGGGACAGGGGCAGCCCCAGCATTTT. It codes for CASSQSGQGQPQHF.

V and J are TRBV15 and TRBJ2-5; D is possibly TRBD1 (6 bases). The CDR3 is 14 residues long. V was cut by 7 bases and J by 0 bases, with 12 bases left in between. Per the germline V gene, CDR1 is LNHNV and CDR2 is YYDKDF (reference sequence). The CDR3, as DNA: TGTGCCACCAAACCAGGACAGTACCAAGAGACCCAGTACTTC. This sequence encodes CATKPGQYQETQYF.

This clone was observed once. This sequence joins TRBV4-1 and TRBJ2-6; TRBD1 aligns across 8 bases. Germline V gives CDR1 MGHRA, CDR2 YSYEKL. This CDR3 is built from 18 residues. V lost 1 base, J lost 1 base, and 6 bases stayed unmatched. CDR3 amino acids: CASSQVPYRGSGANVLTF. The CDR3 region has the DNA TGCGCCAGCAGCCAAGTACCCTACAGGGGGTCTGGGGCCAACGTCCTGACTTTC.